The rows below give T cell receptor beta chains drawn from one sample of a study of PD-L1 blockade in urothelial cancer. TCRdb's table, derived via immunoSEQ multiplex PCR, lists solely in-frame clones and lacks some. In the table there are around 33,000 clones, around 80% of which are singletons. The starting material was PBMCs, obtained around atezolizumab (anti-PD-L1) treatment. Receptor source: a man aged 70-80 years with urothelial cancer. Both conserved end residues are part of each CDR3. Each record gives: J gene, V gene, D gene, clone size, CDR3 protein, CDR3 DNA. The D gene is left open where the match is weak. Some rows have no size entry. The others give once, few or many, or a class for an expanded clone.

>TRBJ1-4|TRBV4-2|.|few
CASSQGRQQANEKLFF
TGTGCCAGCAGCCAAGGCCGACAGCAGGCTAATGAAAAACTGTTTTTT
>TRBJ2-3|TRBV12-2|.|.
CASRPRQGSTDTQYF
TGTGCAAGTCGCCCGCGACAGGGGAGCACAGATACGCAGTATTTT
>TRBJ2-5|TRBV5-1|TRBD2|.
CASSLGGLDGIETQYF
TGCGCCAGCAGCTTGGGGGGACTAGACGGGATAGAGACCCAGTACTTC
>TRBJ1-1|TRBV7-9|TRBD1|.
CASSLGQGVPNTEAFF
TGTGCCAGCAGCTTAGGACAGGGGGTGCCGAACACTGAAGCTTTCTTT
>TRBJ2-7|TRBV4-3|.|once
CASSQEGAASYEQYF
TGCGCCAGCAGCCAAGAGGGCGCAGCCTCCTACGAGCAGTACTTC
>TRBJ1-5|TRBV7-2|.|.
CASSPGMRNQPQHF
TGTGCCAGCAGCCCAGGGATGAGGAATCAGCCCCAGCATTTT
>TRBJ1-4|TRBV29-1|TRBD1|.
CSATGTGEEKLFF
TGCAGCGCCACCGGGACAGGGGAAGAAAAACTGTTTTTT
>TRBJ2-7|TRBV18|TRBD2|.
CASSPSGTTYEQYF
TGTGCCAGCTCTCCTAGCGGAACCACCTACGAGCAGTACTTC
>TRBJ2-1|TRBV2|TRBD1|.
CASSLRGTGYNEQFF
TGTGCCAGCAGCCTAAGAGGGACAGGGTACAATGAGCAGTTCTTC
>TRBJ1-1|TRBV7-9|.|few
CASGGGPRNTEAFF
TGTGCCAGCGGCGGGGGGCCCAGGAACACTGAAGCTTTCTTT
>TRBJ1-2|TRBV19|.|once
CASSRNKRGQFGYTF
TGTGCCAGTAGTAGAAACAAAAGAGGACAGTTTGGCTACACCTTC
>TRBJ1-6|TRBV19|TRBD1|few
CASSRGQDYNSPLHF
TGTGCCAGTAGTAGAGGACAGGACTATAATTCACCCCTCCACTTT
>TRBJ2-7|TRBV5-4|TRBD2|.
CASSRLGTSGVYEQYF
TGTGCCAGCAGTCGCTTGGGGACTAGCGGAGTTTACGAGCAGTACTTC
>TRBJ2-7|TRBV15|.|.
CATSRDPAYYNEQYF
TGTGCCACCAGCAGAGATCCCGCGTACTATAACGAGCAGTACTTC
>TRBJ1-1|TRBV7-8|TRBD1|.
CASSVDRAPTEAFF
TGTGCCAGCAGCGTCGACAGGGCCCCCACTGAAGCTTTCTTT
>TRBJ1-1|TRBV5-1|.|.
CASSLIEPNTEAFF
TGCGCCAGCAGCTTGATAGAACCGAACACTGAAGCTTTCTTT
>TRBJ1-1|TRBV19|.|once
CASSKKGAMNTEAFF
TGTGCCAGTAGTAAGAAAGGGGCGATGAACACTGAAGCTTTCTTT
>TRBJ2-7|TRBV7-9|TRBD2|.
CASSSPTRTSDYEQYF
TGTGCCAGCAGCTCACCAACTAGGACTAGCGACTACGAGCAGTACTTC
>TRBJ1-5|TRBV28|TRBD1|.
CASRIGTGGSNQPQHF
TGTGCCAGCAGAATCGGGACAGGGGGGAGCAATCAGCCCCAGCATTTT
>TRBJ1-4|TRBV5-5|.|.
CASSSSGGLFAGEKLFF
TGTGCCAGCAGCTCCTCCGGGGGATTATTTGCGGGGGAAAAACTGTTTTTT
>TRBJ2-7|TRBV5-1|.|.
CASSLEGFSYEQYF
TGCGCCAGCAGCTTGGAGGGGTTCTCCTACGAGCAGTACTTC
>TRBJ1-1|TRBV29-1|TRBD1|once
CSVDATGGVNTEAFF
TGCAGCGTTGACGCAACAGGGGGGGTGAACACTGAAGCTTTCTTT
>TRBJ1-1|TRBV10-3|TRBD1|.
CATRDRVNTEAFF
TGTGCCACCCGGGACAGAGTAAACACTGAAGCTTTCTTT
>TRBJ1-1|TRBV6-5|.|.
CAGSYSSQANTEAFF
TGTGCCGGCAGTTACTCATCGCAGGCGAACACTGAAGCTTTCTTT
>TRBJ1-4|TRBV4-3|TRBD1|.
CASKEDRGQTNEKLFF
TGCGCCAGCAAGGAGGACAGGGGGCAAACTAATGAAAAACTGTTTTTT
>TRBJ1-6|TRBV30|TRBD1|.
CAWTEFGQGTSPLHF
TGTGCCTGGACGGAGTTTGGACAGGGGACTTCACCCCTCCACTTT
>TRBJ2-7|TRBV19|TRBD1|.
CASSWDRGNSYEQYF
TGTGCCAGTAGTTGGGACAGGGGAAACTCCTACGAGCAGTACTTC
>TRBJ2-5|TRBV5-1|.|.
CASSLVGDQETQYF
TGCGCCAGCAGCTTGGTGGGAGACCAAGAGACCCAGTACTTC
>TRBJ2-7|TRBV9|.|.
CASSTSPSSYEQYF
TGTGCCAGCAGCACTAGCCCGAGCTCCTACGAGCAGTACTTC
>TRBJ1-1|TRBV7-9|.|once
CASSLTGNTEAFF
TGTGCCAGCAGCTTAACCGGGAACACTGAAGCTTTCTTT
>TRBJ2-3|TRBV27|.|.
CASSLQVHTDTQYF
TGTGCCAGCAGTTTGCAGGTACACACAGATACGCAGTATTTT